The source of this T cell receptor (beta chain) is a study of shared clonotypes between healthy human individuals. The CDR3 contains 15 residues. The V and J ends lost 8 bases and 7 bases, in that order; junction bases with no gene match: 9. Germline V gene data show CDR1 as MDHEN and CDR2 as SYDVKM. In the naive CD8 group, cells lacked CD45RO and were positively selected for CCR7, so terminally differentiated effector memory CD45RA+ cells were left out. Data came from immunoSEQ multiplex PCR; TCRdb stores just in-frame clones and leaves some out. The table lists 1.5 million to 2.5 million clones, about 95% of them singletons. This clone was seen once.

The clonotype comes from a man between 18 and 29 years old in good health. The specimen sequenced was naive CD8+ T cells sorted from blood. The rearrangement joins TRBV28 to TRBJ2-1, with 12 positions matching TRBD1. CDR3 in DNA: TGTGCCAGCTGCTTGGGACAGGGGGCTCTTAATGAGCAGTTCTTC. Encoded protein: CASCLGQGALNEQFF.